This TCR beta chain was identified in a study of PD-1 blockade in classical Hodgkin lymphoma. Findings of the study overall: When set against healthy donors, newly diagnosed patients were reported to show lower baseline TCR diversity. Repertoire differences have undefined causes, possibly disease activity or prior therapy.

Indicated time point: newly diagnosed, previously untreated cHL patient sample. Researchers used magnetic negative selection to pull out pure CD4+ T cells from thawed PBMCs. For comparison, PBMCs from newly diagnosed, untreated classical Hodgkin lymphoma were used. Clones were read by immunoSEQ multiplex PCR, and TCRdb kept only the in-frame ones, dropping some. The sample has 20,000 to 25,000 clones; 85% to 95% are singletons. Regarding this clone: Its specificity is unknown.

This clonotype was sampled from a human donor with classical Hodgkin lymphoma. Sequencing was performed on CD4+ T cells from blood.

The CDR3 DNA follows: TGCGCCAGCAGCTTGGGGGGACTAGCGGGCCTCCAAGAGACCCAGTACTTC. Translated, it gives CASSLGGLAGLQETQYF. V usage is TRBV5-1 and J usage is TRBJ2-5; 12 bases are a match to TRBD2. Germline CDR1 is SGHRS and CDR2 is YFSETQ. CDR3 length: 17 amino acids. V gave up 0 bases and J gave up 1 base; unmatched junction bases: 4.